The source of this T cell receptor beta chain is a study of blood T cell repertoires in COVID-19. Whole-study context: Spain, Italy and the United States supplied samples that represented acute and convalescent COVID-19.

Authors' data handling: Reference gene primers were amplified, and this amplification served to estimate nucleated cell counts. The table came from immunoSEQ multiplex PCR; TCRdb's copy has only in-frame clones and leaves some out. The DNA gave D and trimming, while V, J and clone size come from that table. This sample has around 140,000 clones, with around 84% found just once. V lost 5 bases, J lost 3 bases, and 4 bases stayed unmatched. The CDR3 length is 14 residues. CDR1 and CDR2 from the germline V gene are SGHTA and FQGNSA. The specimen was peripheral blood. The clonotype was recovered from a human donor with acute or convalescent COVID-19. The donor label of this sample is uncertain. The chain is built from TRBV7-2 and TRBJ1-2, with 9 bases that match TRBD1. For the CDR3, the DNA is TGTGCCAGCAGCCCGGGACAGGGCCACTATGGCTACACCTTC. It specifies CASSPGQGHYGYTF.